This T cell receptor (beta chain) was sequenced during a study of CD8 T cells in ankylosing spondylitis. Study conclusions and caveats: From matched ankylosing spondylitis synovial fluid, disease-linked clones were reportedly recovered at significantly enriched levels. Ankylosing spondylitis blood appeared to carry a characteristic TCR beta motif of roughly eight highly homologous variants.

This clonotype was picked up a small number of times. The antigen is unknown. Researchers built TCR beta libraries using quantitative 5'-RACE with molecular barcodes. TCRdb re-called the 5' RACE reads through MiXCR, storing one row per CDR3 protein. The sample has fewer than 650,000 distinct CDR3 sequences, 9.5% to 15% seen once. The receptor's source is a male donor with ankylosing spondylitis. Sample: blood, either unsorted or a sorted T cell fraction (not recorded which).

CDR3 bases: TGTGCCAGCTCACCTAAAAGCGGAGAAAGCACAGATACGCAGTATTTT. This encodes CASSPKSGESTDTQYF. The V call is TRBV18, the J call TRBJ2-3; D perhaps matches TRBD2 (5 bases). V was clipped by 3 bases and J by 0 bases, with 13 bases between them. CDR1 and CDR2 from the germline V gene are KGHSH and LQKENI. This CDR3 has 16 residues.